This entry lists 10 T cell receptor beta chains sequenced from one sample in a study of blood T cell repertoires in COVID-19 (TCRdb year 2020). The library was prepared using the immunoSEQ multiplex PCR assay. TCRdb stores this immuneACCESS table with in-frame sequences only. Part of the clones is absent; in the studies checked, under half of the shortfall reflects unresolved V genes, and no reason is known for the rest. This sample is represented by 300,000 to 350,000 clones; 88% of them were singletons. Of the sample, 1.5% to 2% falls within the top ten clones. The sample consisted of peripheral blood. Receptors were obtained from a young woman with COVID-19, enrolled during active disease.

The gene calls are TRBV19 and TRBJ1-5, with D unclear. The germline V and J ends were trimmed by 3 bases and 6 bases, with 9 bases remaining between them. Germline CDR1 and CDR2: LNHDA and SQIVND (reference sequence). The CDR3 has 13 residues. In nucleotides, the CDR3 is TGTGCCAGTAGTATTCAGTCTGGTCAGCCCCAGCATTTT. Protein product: CASSIQSGQPQHF.

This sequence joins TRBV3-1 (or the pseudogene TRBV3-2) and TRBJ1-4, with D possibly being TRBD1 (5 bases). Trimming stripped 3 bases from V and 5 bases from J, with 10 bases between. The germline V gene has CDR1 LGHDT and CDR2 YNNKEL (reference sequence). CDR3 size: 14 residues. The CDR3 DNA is TGTGCCAGCAGCCACCGCGGGGCGAATGAAAAACTGTTTTTT. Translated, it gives CASSHRGANEKLFF.

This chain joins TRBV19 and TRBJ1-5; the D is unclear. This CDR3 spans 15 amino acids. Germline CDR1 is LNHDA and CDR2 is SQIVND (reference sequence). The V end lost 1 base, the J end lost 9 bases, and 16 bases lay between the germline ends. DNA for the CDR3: TGTGCCAGTAGTATAGTTGGCACAAGCGTTGCGCCCCAGCATTTT. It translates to CASSIVGTSVAPQHF.

The CDR3 protein is CASSRTGTGKNEQFF. Here the CDR3 DNA reads TGTGCCAGCAGCCGGACCGGGACAGGGAAAAATGAGCAGTTCTTC. The chain links TRBV14 to TRBJ2-1, with 9 nucleotides matching TRBD1. The CDR3 sequence is 15 residues long. Looked up from germline, CDR1 is SGHDN and CDR2 is FVKESK. J gave up 7 bases and V 4 bases, and 8 bases lay outside the gene matches.

The CDR3 DNA reads as TGCGCCAGCAGCCAAGTACCGGGACTCCTGCAAGAGACCCAGTACTTC. Residues: CASSQVPGLLQETQYF. The chain combines TRBV4-1 with TRBJ2-5; a weak D match, TRBD2 (6 bases). Trimming pared 1 base from V and 2 bases from J, leaving 14 bases between. The germline V gene encodes CDR1 MGHRA and CDR2 YSYEKL. The CDR3 has 16 amino acids.

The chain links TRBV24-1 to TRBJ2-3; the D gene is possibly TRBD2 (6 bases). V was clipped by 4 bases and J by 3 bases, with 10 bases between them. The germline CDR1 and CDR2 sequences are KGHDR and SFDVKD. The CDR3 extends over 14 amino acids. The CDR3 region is CATSEEGRTDTQYF. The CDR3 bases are TGTGCCACCAGTGAGGAGGGGAGGACAGATACGCAGTATTTT.

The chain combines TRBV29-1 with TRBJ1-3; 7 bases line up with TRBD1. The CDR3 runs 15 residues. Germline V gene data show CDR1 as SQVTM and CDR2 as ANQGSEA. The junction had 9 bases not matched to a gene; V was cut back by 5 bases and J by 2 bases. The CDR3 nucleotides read TGCAGCGTTACGACAGGGTATGGGACTGGAAACACCATATATTTT. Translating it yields CSVTTGYGTGNTIYF.

CDR3 nucleotide sequence: TGCGCCAGCAGCTTCGGGAGCGGGGGGGCCGTAGAGACCCAGTACTTC. It codes for CASSFGSGGAVETQYF. The chain uses TRBV5-1 and TRBJ2-5; 10 bases match TRBD2. Germline CDR1 reads SGHRS; CDR2 reads YFSETQ. V shed 2 bases and J 4 bases; nucleotides not matched to a gene: 8. CDR3 length: 16 amino acids.

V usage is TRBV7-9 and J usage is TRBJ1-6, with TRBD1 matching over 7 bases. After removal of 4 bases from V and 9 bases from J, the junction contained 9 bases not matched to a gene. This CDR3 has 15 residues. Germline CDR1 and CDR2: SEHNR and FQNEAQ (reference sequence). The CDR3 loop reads CASSSTRQGGSPLHF. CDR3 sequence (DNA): TGTGCCAGCAGCTCCACAAGACAGGGAGGTTCACCCCTCCACTTT.

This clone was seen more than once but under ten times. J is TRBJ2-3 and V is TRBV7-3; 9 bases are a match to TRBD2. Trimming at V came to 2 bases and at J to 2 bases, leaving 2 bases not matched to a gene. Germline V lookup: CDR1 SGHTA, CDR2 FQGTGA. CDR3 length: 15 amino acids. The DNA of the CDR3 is TGTGCCAGCAGCTTACGCGGGGGGGCCACAGATACGCAGTATTTT. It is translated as CASSLRGGATDTQYF.